The source of this T cell receptor (beta chain) is a study of blood T cell repertoires in COVID-19. Whole-study context: Material from acute and convalescent COVID-19 was sourced from the United States, Italy and Spain. PBMCs, B-cell-depleted T cells, or T cells were the source of the cDNA or gDNA that made up the material.

A few counts support this clone. Original analysis: Amplified reference gene primers provided the basis for estimating nucleated cell counts. This table comes from immunoSEQ multiplex PCR, and its TCRdb copy is limited to in-frame clones, with some not included. Clonal size and the V and J genes are those of that table, whereas D and trimming came from the DNA. This sample carries about 90,000 clones, 80% of them seen once, and the ten largest clones take about 9.3%. With 7 bases removed from V and 6 bases from J, the gap between germline ends came to 17 bases. The CDR3 extends over 13 amino acids. The germline V gene encodes CDR1 SGHRS and CDR2 YFSETQ.

V gene TRBV5-1 combines with J gene TRBJ2-7; D possibly corresponds to TRBD2 (5 bases). The sample comprised peripheral blood. The sequence came from a woman between 65 and 79 years old with acute or convalescent COVID-19. In nucleotides, the CDR3 is TGCGCCAGCCGGTCGGGGTTAACTTCCGAGCAGTACTTC. Its protein is CASRSGLTSEQYF. The whole variable domain, filled in from reference TRBV5-1 and TRBJ2-7, reads KAGVTQTPRYLIKTRGQQVTLSCSPISGHRSVSWYQQTPGQGLQFLFEYFSETQRNKGNFPGRFSGRQFSNSRSEMNVSTLELGDSALYLCASRSGLTSEQYFGPGTRLTVT.